This T cell receptor (beta chain) emerged from a study of graft-versus-host responses after intestinal transplantation. Study as a whole: Every one of the recipients received anti-thymocyte globulin induction and afterwards took tacrolimus and steroids for 3 to 4 years. The study, taken as a whole, reports: Early declines in HvG clones that occurred post-transplant were associated with peak circulating GvH clone levels.

Profiled with immunoSEQ multiplex PCR; TCRdb holds only in-frame clones, not every one. The table lists some 90,000 clones, just under 95% of them singletons, with 0.45% to 0.55% in the top ten. About this clone itself: The antigen is unknown.

J lost 1 base, V lost 4 bases, and 4 bases had no gene match. Per germline, CDR1 SGHDT and CDR2 YYEEEE. The CDR3 contains 16 residues. The specimen was unstimulated CD8+ T cells sorted from spleen or lymph node cells, collected before intestinal transplant. The rearrangement links TRBV5-6 to TRBJ2-4; TRBD1 aligns across 11 bases. This clonotype was obtained from a human donor who received an intestinal transplant. CDR3 nucleotides: TGTGCCAGCAGCAACGGACAGGGGGCGGCCAAAAACATTCAGTACTTC. This translates into CASSNGQGAAKNIQYF. The full variable domain, with the rest looked up from reference TRBV5-6 and TRBJ2-4, is DAGVTQSPTHLIKTRGQQVTLRCSPKSGHDTVSWYQQALGQGPQFIFQYYEEEERQRGNFPDRFSGHQFPNYSSELNVNALLLGDSALYLCASSNGQGAAKNIQYFGAGTRLSVL.